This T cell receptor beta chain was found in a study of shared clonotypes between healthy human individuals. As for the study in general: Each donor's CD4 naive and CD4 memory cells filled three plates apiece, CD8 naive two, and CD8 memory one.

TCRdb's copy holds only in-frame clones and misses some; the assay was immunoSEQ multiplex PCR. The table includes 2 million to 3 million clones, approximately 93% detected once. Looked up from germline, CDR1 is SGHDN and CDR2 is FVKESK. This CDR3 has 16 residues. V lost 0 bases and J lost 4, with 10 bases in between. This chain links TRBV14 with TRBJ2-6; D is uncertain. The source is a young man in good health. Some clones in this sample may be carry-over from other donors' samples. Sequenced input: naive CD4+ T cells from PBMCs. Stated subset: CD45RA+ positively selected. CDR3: CASSQDLFRGANVLTF. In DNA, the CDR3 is TGTGCCAGCAGCCAAGATCTCTTTCGGGGGGCCAACGTCCTGACTTTC.